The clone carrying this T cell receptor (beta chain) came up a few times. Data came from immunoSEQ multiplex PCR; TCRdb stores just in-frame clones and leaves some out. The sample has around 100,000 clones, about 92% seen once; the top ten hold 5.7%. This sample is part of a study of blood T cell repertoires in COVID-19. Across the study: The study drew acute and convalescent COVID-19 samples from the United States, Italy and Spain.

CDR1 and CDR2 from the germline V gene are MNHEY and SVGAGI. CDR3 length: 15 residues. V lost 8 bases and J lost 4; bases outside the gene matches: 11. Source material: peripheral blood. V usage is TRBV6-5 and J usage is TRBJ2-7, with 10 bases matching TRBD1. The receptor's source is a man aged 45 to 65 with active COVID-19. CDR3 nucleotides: TGTGCCAGCGCAATGACAGGGGGCGCCCCGTACGAGCAGTACTTC. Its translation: CASAMTGGAPYEQYF.